The clone carrying this T cell receptor beta chain was seen a few times. The antigen is undetermined. Between the trimmed V and J ends, which lost 4 bases and 1 base, there was a span of 7 bases. Germline values: CDR1 LGHDT, CDR2 YNNKEL (reference sequence). The CDR3 covers 13 residues. Libraries for TCRalpha and TCRbeta carried sample barcodes and unique molecular identifiers via 5'RACE. MiXCR, applied by TCRdb to the 5' RACE reads, yields one record per CDR3 protein. Seen here are a few hundred thousand distinct CDR3 sequences, more than 15% observed once, and the top ten hold 20% to 25%. The sample comes from a study of T-cell memory formation after mild COVID-19. General study findings and limits: For second-wave clones that peaked at day 37, SARS-CoV-2 specificity went unverified. There were some responding clones in pre-infection memory, which suggested that cross-reactive memory had joined.

V usage is TRBV3-1 and J usage is TRBJ1-1, with D perhaps TRBD1 (5 bases). The receptor's source is a man between 18 and 29 years old who had mild COVID-19 (a few samples of this study predate the infection). Cell type and time point are not known. The sample consisted of PBMCs or a T cell subset sorted from them (not recorded which). In DNA form, the CDR3 reads TGTGCCAGCAGCCCGGGGGAGAACACTGAAGCTTTCTTT. Protein product: CASSPGENTEAFF.